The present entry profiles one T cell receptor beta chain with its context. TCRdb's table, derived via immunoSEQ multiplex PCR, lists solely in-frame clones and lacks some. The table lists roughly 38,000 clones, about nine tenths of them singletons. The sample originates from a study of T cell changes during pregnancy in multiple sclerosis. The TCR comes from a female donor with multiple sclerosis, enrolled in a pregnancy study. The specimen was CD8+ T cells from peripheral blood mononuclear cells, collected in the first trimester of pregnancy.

CDR3 in amino acids: CASSYQGSTTGELFF. CDR3 nucleotides: TGTGCCAGCAGCTATCAGGGATCCACCACCGGGGAGCTGTTTTTT. J is TRBJ2-2 and V is TRBV6-6; D may be TRBD1 (5 bases). V lost 6 bases to trimming and J lost 4 bases, with 15 bases between them. This CDR3 has 15 amino acids. Germline V gene lookup returns CDR1 MNHNY and CDR2 SVGAGI (reference sequence).